This TCR beta chain emerged from a study of T-cell reconstitution after alpha-beta-depleted transplantation in children. Preparation of the TCRbeta library involved a method that used unique molecular identifiers. TCRdb used MiXCR to reprocess the PCR reads, holding one entry per CDR3 protein. Of approximately 640,000 distinct CDR3 sequences detected, around a sixth appear once; the ten largest clones hold about 1.1%. The CDR3 spans 15 residues. V trimming: 4 bases; J trimming: 10 bases; junction bases outside the gene matches: 13. Germline CDR1 SGHRS, CDR2 YFSETQ. This clonotype appeared a few times.

The rearrangement joins TRBV5-1 to TRBJ1-1, with 10 bases that match TRBD1. The source is a human donor who donated a stem cell graft to a child with acute myeloid leukemia. Sequencing used PBMCs from the stem cell graft donor, obtained from the stem cell graft. CDR3 in DNA: TGCGCCAGCAGCCAACGAGCCGGGACAGGGGTACCAGCTTTCTTT. This sequence encodes CASSQRAGTGVPAFF.